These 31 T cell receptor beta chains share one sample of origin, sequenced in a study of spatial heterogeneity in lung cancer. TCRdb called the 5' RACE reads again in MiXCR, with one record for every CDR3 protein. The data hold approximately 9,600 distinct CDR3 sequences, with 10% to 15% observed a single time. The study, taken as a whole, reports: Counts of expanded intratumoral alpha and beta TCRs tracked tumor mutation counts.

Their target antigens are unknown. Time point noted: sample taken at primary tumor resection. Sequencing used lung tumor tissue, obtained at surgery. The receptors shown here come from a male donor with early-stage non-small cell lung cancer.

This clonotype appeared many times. The CDR3 reads CATSDRIAGSETQYF. CDR3 bases: TGTGCCACCAGTGATAGAATAGCGGGATCTGAGACCCAGTACTTC. The chain links TRBV24-1 to TRBJ2-5, with 8 positions matching TRBD2. This CDR3 has 15 residues. The J segment lost 5 bases and the V segment lost 3 bases, leaving 7 bases of the junction unmatched. Germline lookup yields CDR1 KGHDR and CDR2 SFDVKD.

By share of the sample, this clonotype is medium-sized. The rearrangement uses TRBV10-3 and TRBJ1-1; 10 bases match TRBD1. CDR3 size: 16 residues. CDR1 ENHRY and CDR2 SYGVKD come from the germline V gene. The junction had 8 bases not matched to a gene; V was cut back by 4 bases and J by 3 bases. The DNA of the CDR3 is TGTGCCATCAGTGGGGATCTGGGACAGGGGTACACTGAAGCTTTCTTT. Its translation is CAISGDLGQGYTEAFF.

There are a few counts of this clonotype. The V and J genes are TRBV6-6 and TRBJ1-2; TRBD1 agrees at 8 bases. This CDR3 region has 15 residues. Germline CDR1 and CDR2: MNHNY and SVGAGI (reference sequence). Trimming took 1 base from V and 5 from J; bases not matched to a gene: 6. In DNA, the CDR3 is TGTGCCAGCAGTTACTGGGGACAGGCGAGTTATGGCTACACCTTC. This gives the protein CASSYWGQASYGYTF.

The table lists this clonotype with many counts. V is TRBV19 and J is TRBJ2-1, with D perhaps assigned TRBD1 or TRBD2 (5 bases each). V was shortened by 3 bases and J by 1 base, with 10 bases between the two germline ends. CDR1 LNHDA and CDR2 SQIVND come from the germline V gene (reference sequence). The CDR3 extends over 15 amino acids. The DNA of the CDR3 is TGTGCCAGTAGTATCCCGGGACCTTCCTACAATGAGCAGTTCTTC. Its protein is CASSIPGPSYNEQFF.

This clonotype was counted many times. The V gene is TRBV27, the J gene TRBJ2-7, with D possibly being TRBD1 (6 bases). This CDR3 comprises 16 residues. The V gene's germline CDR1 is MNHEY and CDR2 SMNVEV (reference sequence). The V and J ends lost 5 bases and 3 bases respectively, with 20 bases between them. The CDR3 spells CASSHKTGPANYEQYF. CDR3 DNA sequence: TGTGCCAGCAGTCATAAAACAGGGCCCGCTAACTACGAGCAGTACTTC.

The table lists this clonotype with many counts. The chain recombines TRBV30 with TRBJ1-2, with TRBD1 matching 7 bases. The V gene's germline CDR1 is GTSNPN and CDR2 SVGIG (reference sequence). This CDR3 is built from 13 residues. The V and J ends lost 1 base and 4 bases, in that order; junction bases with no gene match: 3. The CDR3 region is CAWSGGGGYGYTF. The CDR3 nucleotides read TGTGCCTGGAGTGGAGGGGGCGGCTATGGCTACACCTTC.

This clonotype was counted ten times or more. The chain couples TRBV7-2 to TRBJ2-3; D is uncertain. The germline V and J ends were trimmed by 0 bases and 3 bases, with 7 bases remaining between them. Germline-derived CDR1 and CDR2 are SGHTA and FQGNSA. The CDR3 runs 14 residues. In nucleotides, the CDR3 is TGTGCCAGCAGCTTAGCGAAGGGTACAGATACGCAGTATTTT. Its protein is CASSLAKGTDTQYF.

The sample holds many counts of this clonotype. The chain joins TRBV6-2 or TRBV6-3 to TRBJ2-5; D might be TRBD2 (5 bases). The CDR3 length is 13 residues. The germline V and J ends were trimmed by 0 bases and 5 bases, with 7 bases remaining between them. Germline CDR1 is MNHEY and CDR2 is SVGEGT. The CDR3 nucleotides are TGTGCCAGCAGTTACTCCGGCGGGGAGACCCAGTACTTC. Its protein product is CASSYSGGETQYF.

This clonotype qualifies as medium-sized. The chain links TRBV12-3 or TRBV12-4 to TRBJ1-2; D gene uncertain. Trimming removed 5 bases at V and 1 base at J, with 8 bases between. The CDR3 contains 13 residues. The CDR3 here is CASSLFDNYGYTF. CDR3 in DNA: TGTGCCAGCAGTCTGTTTGATAACTATGGCTACACCTTC.

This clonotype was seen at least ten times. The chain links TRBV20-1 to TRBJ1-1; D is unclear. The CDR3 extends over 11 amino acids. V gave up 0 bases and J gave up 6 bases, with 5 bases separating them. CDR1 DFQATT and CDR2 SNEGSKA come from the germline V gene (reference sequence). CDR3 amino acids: CSAREGPEAFF. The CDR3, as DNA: TGCAGTGCTAGAGAGGGCCCTGAAGCTTTCTTT.

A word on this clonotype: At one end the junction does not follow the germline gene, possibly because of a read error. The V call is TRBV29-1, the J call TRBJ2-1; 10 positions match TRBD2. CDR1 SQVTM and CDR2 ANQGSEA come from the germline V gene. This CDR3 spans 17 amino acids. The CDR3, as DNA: TGCAGCGTTGAAGATATAGTAGCGGGGGGCTCCGACAATGAGCAGTTCTTC. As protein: CSVEDIVAGGSDNEQFF.

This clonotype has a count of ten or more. CDR3 coding DNA: TGTGCCAGCACTCTGGGGGGGGATGAGCAGTTCTTC. Translation: CASTLGGDEQFF. The V and J genes are TRBV6-2 or TRBV6-3 and TRBJ2-1; the match to TRBD2 covers 7 bases. Germline CDR1 is MNHEY and CDR2 is SVGEGT. The CDR3 totals 12 residues. After removal of 7 bases from V and 8 bases from J, the junction contained 5 bases not matched to a gene.

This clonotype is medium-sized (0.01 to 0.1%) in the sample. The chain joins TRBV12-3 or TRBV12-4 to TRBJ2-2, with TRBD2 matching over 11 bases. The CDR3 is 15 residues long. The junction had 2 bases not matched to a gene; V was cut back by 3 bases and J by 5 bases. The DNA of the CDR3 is TGTGCCAGCAGTTTCACTAGCGGGAGTACCGGGGAGCTGTTTTTT. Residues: CASSFTSGSTGELFF.

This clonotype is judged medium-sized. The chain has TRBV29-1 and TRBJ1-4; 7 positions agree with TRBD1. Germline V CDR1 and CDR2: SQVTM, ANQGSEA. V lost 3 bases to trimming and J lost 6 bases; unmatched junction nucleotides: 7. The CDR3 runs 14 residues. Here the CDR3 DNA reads TGCAGCGTTGATGAGACAGGGTCTGATGAAAAACTGTTTTTT. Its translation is CSVDETGSDEKLFF.

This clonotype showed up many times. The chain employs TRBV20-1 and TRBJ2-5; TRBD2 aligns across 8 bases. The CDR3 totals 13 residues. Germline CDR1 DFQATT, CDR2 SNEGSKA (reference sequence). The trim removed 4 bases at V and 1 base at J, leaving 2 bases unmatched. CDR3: CSATTSAQETQYF. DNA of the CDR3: TGCAGTGCTACGACTAGCGCCCAAGAGACCCAGTACTTC.

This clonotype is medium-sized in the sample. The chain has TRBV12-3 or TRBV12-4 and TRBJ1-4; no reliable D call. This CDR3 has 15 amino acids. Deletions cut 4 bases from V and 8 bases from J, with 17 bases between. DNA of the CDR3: TGTGCCAGCAGTTCCCCCGCGGGGATGGAGGAAAAACTGTTTTTT. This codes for CASSSPAGMEEKLFF.

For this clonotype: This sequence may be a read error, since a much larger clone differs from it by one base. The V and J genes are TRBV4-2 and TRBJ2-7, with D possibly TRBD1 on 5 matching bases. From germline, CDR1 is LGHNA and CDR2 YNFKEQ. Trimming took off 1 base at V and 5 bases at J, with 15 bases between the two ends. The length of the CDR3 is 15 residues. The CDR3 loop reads CASSQARTNKNEQYF. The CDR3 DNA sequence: TGTGCCAGCAGCCAAGCTCGGACAAACAAAAACGAGCAGTACTTC.

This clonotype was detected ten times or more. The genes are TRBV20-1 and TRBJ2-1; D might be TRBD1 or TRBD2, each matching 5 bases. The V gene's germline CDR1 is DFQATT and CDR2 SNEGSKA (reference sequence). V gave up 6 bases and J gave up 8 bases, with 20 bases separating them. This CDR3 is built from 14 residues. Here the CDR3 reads CSAEGQGLRDEQFF. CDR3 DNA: TGCAGTGCAGAGGGTCAGGGCTTGAGGGATGAGCAGTTCTTC.

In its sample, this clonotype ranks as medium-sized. The CDR3 spells CASSPLGDSSYEQYF. The CDR3 nucleotides are TGTGCCAGCTCACCACTCGGGGACAGTTCCTACGAGCAGTACTTC. This chain links TRBV18 with TRBJ2-7; 7 positions match TRBD1. CDR1 KGHSH and CDR2 LQKENI come from the germline V gene. The CDR3 consists of 15 residues. V lost 1 base and J lost 1; bases outside the gene matches: 4.

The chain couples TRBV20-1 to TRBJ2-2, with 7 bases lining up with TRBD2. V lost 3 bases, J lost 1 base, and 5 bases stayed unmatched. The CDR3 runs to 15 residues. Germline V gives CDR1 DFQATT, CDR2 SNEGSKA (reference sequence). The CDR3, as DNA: TGCAGTGCTAGGCCAGCGGGGAGGAACACCGGGGAGCTGTTTTTT. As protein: CSARPAGRNTGELFF.

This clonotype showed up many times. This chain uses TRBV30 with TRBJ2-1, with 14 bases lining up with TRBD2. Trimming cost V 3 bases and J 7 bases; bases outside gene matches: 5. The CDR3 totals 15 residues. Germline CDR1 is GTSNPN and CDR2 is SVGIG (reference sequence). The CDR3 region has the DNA TGTGCCTGGAGCCTGGGGACTAGCGGGAGTAATGAGCAGTTCTTC. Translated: CAWSLGTSGSNEQFF. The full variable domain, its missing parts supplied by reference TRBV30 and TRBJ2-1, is SQTIHQWPATLVQPVGSPLSLECTVEGTSNPNLYWYRQAAGRGLQLLFYSVGIGQISSEVPQNLSASRPQDRQFILSSKKLLLSDSGFYLCAWSLGTSGSNEQFFGPGTRLTVL.

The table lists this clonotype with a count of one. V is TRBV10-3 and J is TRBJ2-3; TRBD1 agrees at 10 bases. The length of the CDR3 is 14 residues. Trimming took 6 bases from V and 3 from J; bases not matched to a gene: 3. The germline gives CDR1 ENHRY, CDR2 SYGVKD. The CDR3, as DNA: TGTGCCATCAGACCGGGACAGGGGACAGATACGCAGTATTTT. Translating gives CAIRPGQGTDTQYF.

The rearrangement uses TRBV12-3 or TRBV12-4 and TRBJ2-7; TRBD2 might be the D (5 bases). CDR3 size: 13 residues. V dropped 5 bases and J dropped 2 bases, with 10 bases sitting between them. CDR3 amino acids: CASSHGVTYEQYF. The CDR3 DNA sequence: TGTGCCAGCAGTCACGGGGTGACCTACGAGCAGTACTTC.

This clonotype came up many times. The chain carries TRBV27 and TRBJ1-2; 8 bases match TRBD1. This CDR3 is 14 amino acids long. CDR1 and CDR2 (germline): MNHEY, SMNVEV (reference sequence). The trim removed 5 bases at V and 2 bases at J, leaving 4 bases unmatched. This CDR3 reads CASSPQGANYGYTF. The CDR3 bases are TGTGCCAGCAGTCCTCAGGGGGCAAACTATGGCTACACCTTC.

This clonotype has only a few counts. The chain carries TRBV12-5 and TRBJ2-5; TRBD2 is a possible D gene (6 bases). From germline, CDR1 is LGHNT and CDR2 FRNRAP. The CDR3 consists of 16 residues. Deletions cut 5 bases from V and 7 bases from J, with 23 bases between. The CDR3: CASGPLSKEGTATQYF. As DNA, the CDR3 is TGTGCTAGTGGTCCACTGAGCAAGGAGGGGACTGCGACCCAGTACTTC.

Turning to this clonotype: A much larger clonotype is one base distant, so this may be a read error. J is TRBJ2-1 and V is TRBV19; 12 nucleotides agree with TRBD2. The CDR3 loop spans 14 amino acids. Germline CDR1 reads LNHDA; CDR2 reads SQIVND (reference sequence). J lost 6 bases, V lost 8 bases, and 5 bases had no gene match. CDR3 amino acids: CASCKTSGGNEQFF. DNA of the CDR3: TGTGCCAGTTGCAAGACTAGCGGGGGCAATGAGCAGTTCTTC.

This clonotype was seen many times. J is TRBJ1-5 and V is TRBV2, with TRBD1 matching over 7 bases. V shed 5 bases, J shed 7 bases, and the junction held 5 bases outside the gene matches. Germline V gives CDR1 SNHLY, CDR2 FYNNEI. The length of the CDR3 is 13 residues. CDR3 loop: CASSTGQLQPQHF. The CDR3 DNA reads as TGTGCCAGCAGTACGGGACAGCTACAGCCCCAGCATTTT.

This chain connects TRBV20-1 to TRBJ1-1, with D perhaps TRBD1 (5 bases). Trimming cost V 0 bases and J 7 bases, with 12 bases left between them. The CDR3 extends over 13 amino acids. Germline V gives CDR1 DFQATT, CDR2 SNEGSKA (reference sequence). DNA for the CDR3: TGCAGTGCTAGAGATCGAGGGGATGATGAAGCTTTCTTT. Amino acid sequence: CSARDRGDDEAFF.

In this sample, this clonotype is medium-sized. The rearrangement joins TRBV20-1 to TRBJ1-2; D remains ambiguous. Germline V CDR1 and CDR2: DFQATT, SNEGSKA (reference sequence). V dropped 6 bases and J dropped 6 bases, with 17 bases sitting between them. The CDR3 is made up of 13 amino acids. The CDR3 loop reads CSASGGLIDGYTF. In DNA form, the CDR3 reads TGCAGTGCAAGCGGCGGACTTATCGATGGCTACACCTTC.

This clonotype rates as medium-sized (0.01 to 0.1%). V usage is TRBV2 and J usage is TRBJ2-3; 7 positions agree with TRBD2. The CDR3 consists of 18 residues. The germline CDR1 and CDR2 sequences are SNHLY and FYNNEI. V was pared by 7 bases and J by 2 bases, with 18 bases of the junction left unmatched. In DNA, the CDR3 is TGTGCCAGCACCGCGCTAGCGGAAGATAGATACTACACAGATACGCAGTATTTT. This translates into CASTALAEDRYYTDTQYF.

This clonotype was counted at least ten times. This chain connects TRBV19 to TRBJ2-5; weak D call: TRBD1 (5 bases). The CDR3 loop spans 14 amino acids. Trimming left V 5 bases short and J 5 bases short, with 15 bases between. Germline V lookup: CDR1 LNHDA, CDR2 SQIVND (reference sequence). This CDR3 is CASSSPPGMETQYF. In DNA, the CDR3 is TGTGCCAGTAGTTCACCACCAGGGATGGAGACCCAGTACTTC.